These 5 T cell receptor beta chains came from one sample sequenced in a study of cytomegalovirus exposure and HLA in healthy donors. Primers for the PCR totalled 60 Vbeta and 13 Jbeta. Data came from immunoSEQ multiplex PCR; TCRdb stores just in-frame clones and leaves some out. Of nearly 200,000 clones listed, about 77% were seen once; the top ten hold approximately 2%. The source material was PBMCs. The source is a woman aged 30 to 39 in good health and CMV-seropositive.

In its sample, this clone was seen a few times. This chain joins TRBV9 and TRBJ2-3; D is unresolved. V was shortened by 0 bases and J by 3 bases, with 5 bases between the two germline ends. The CDR3 is made up of 13 amino acids. CDR1 SGDLS and CDR2 YYNGEE come from the germline V gene. The CDR3 protein is CASSVGVTDTQYF. The CDR3, as DNA: TGTGCCAGCAGCGTAGGAGTTACAGATACGCAGTATTTT.

The chain is built from TRBV12-2 and TRBJ2-7; the D segment call TRBD1 is taken from the table without a DNA check. TRBV12-2 is termed a pseudogene. This CDR3 is 16 amino acids long. As DNA, the CDR3 is TGTGCAAGTCCCATCCCCTGGGGGCCTCTCTCCTACGAGCAGTACTTC. This sequence encodes CASPIPWGPLSYEQYF.

The rearrangement links TRBV4-2 to TRBJ2-5; D remains unclear. V shed 1 base and J shed 1 base, with 7 bases lying between them. The germline CDR1 and CDR2 sequences are LGHNA and YNFKEQ. The CDR3 sequence is 14 residues long. DNA of the CDR3: TGTGCCAGCAGCCAAGCTAGTCTCCAAGAGACCCAGTACTTC. Protein: CASSQASLQETQYF.

The sample holds one count of this clone. The chain recombines TRBV30 with TRBJ1-2; weak D call: TRBD1 (5 bases). From germline, CDR1 is GTSNPN and CDR2 SVGIG (reference sequence). This CDR3 spans 13 amino acids. Trimming shortened V by 3 bases and J by 4 bases, and 12 bases separated the two germline ends. The CDR3 sequence is CAWRGREFYGYTF. CDR3 bases: TGTGCCTGGAGGGGGCGCGAATTCTATGGCTACACCTTC.

This rearrangement joins TRBV14 to TRBJ2-1, with 7 bases identical to TRBD1. The CDR3 sequence is 17 residues long. The germline V gene encodes CDR1 SGHDN and CDR2 FVKESK. Unmatched junction bases numbered 13, after V lost 0 bases and J lost 8 bases. DNA for the CDR3: TGTGCCAGCAGCCAAGAAATTTTTACAGGGGTAGGGGATGAGCAGTTCTTC. Translation gives CASSQEIFTGVGDEQFF.